A single sample is the source of the 20 T cell receptor beta chains below, sequenced in a study of CD8+CD57+ T cells in acquired aplastic anemia. Genomic DNA templated the TCR beta VDJ and CDR3 profiling. One entry per CDR3 protein results from TCRdb running MiXCR on the reads. The sample consists of approximately 170,000 distinct CDR3 sequences, roughly half of them appearing once. Sequences were obtained from sorted CD4+, CD8+, or CD8+CD57+ T cells (not recorded which) from PBMCs. The source is a human donor in good health, serving as a control.

This clonotype was observed many times. The chain is built from TRBV6-4 and TRBJ2-3, with D possibly TRBD2 on 6 matching bases. Per the germline V gene, CDR1 is MRHNA and CDR2 is SNTAGT. V was clipped by 1 base and J by 1 base, with 6 bases between them. The CDR3 runs 14 residues. The CDR3 sequence is CASSDWEGTDTQYF. DNA for the CDR3: TGTGCCAGCAGTGACTGGGAGGGCACAGATACGCAGTATTTT.

This chain uses TRBV15 with TRBJ2-7, with D perhaps given as TRBD1 or TRBD2 (5 bases each). The CDR3 contains 15 residues. Deletions cut 3 bases from V and 6 bases from J, with 18 bases between. Per germline, CDR1 LNHNV and CDR2 YYDKDF (reference sequence). CDR3 sequence reads: CATSSLLGVTGEQYF. CDR3 nucleotide sequence: TGTGCCACCAGCAGCTTGTTGGGGGTAACTGGCGAGCAGTACTTC.

This clonotype was seen more than once but under ten times. A much larger clone differs by one base, so this may be a read error. Lacking the conserved final phenylalanine or tryptophan, this CDR3 likely reflects a read error. The chain couples TRBV5-4 to TRBJ1-1, with 8 bases lining up with TRBD1. The CDR3 loop spans 14 amino acids. With 0 bases clipped from V and 8 bases from J, the junction kept 6 bases outside the gene matches. Germline CDR1 and CDR2: SGHNT and YYREEE (reference sequence). For the CDR3, the DNA is TGTGCCAGCAGCTTGGGGTTGCGGGACAGGGAAGCTTTCCTT. As protein: CASSLGLRDREAFL.

The rearrangement joins TRBV25-1 to TRBJ1-5; D is possibly TRBD1 (5 bases). V was trimmed by 5 bases and J by 9 bases, leaving 11 bases between them. The CDR3 spans 12 residues. From germline, CDR1 is MGHDK and CDR2 SYGVNS. The CDR3 DNA sequence: TGTGCCAGCAGTCCCGGGCAGGGGCCCCAGCATTTT. Protein: CASSPGQGPQHF.

The genes are TRBV7-6 and TRBJ2-5; weak D call: TRBD1 (6 bases). The CDR3 is made up of 14 amino acids. Germline lookup yields CDR1 SGHVS and CDR2 FNYEAQ. Trimming stripped 1 base from V and 6 bases from J, with 12 bases between. The CDR3 coding sequence is TGTGCCAGCAGCTTAGGAGGGGGATTAAAGACCCAGTACTTC. The encoded protein is CASSLGGGLKTQYF.

V usage is TRBV6-6 and J usage is TRBJ2-7; 7 bases are shared with TRBD1. The CDR3 runs 14 residues. Germline CDR1 and CDR2: MNHNY and SVGAGI (reference sequence). V lost 8 bases to trimming and J lost 0 bases; unmatched junction nucleotides: 7. The CDR3: CASRITGVSYEQYF. CDR3 nucleotide sequence: TGTGCCAGCCGGATAACAGGGGTCTCCTACGAGCAGTACTTC.

This clonotype was picked up many times. The gene calls are TRBV11-3 and TRBJ2-1, with unresolved D. Germline lookup yields CDR1 SGHNT and CDR2 YENEEA. The CDR3 runs 15 residues. V lost 2 bases to trimming and J lost 4 bases, with 12 bases between them. As DNA, the CDR3 is TGTGCCAGCAGCTTAAGTTCCTTTTGGTACAATGAGCAGTTCTTC. It codes for CASSLSSFWYNEQFF.

The chain employs TRBV20-1 and TRBJ2-1; D is perhaps TRBD2 (6 bases). The CDR3 totals 14 residues. Germline values: CDR1 DFQATT, CDR2 SNEGSKA (reference sequence). Trimming cost V 4 bases and J 8 bases, with 18 bases left between them. The CDR3 DNA sequence: TGCAGTGCTACGGAAGTGGGGGGTGTAGATGAGCAGTTCTTC. It encodes CSATEVGGVDEQFF.

This rearrangement joins TRBV11-2 to TRBJ2-6; tentatively, D is TRBD1 (5 bases). The CDR3 is made up of 16 amino acids. Per the germline V gene, CDR1 is SGHAT and CDR2 is FQNNGV. With 4 bases removed from V and 2 bases from J, the gap between germline ends came to 12 bases. CDR3 protein: CASSYLDRAGANVLTF. The CDR3 DNA follows: TGTGCCAGCAGCTACCTAGACAGAGCTGGGGCCAACGTCCTGACTTTC. Full variable domain (remainder filled in from reference TRBV11-2 and TRBJ2-6): EAGVAQSPRYKIIEKRQSVAFWCNPISGHATLYWYQQILGQGPKLLIQFQNNGVVDDSQLPKDRFSAERLKGVDSTLKIQPAKLEDSAVYLCASSYLDRAGANVLTFGAGSRLTVL.

The rearrangement links TRBV7-9 to TRBJ2-7; 7 positions agree with TRBD1. The CDR3 is 14 amino acids. The germline CDR1 and CDR2 sequences are SEHNR and FQNEAQ (reference sequence). V shed 1 base and J 4 bases; nucleotides not matched to a gene: 4. CDR3 residues: CASSLEGGRYEQYF. The CDR3 nucleotides read TGTGCCAGCAGCTTAGAAGGGGGCAGATACGAGCAGTACTTC.

This clonotype was recorded many times. The V and J genes are TRBV6-2 or TRBV6-3 and TRBJ1-1; D not resolved. CDR1 MNHEY and CDR2 SVGEGT come from the germline V gene. V lost 0 bases and J lost 2, with 7 bases in between. CDR3 length: 14 amino acids. CDR3 residues: CASSYSQTNTEAFF. CDR3 nucleotides: TGTGCCAGCAGTTACTCGCAGACCAACACTGAAGCTTTCTTT.

For this clonotype: Sequence at one end of the junction differs from germline and may be a read error. The chain couples TRBV20-1 to TRBJ1-6; no firm D call. The CDR3 covers 14 residues. The germline V gene has CDR1 DFQATT and CDR2 SNEGSKA (reference sequence). The CDR3 DNA reads TGCAGTGCTAGCCCCCCAGGCCATAATTCACCCCTCCGCTTT. Amino acids: CSASPPGHNSPLRF.

The chain couples TRBV10-3 to TRBJ2-3; a weak D match, TRBD2 (5 bases). Germline V gene lookup returns CDR1 ENHRY and CDR2 SYGVKD. Trimming shortened V by 6 bases and J by 4 bases, and 17 bases separated the two germline ends. The CDR3 extends over 15 amino acids. The CDR3 DNA is TGTGCCATCAGCGGGGTGGGGTTTCACGCAGATACGCAGTATTTT. Translated, it gives CAISGVGFHADTQYF.

This sequence joins TRBV2 and TRBJ1-1; D not resolved. This CDR3 has 12 amino acids. Trimming took off 7 bases at V and 0 bases at J, with 6 bases between the two ends. Germline V lookup: CDR1 SNHLY, CDR2 FYNNEI. CDR3 amino acids: CASIPVNTEAFF. The CDR3 DNA sequence: TGTGCCAGCATCCCGGTGAACACTGAAGCTTTCTTT.

The rearrangement links TRBV19 to TRBJ2-7, with unresolved D. The CDR3 has 14 residues. V was pared by 1 base and J by 7 bases, with 14 bases between. Germline V gene lookup returns CDR1 LNHDA and CDR2 SQIVND (reference sequence). The CDR3 bases are TGTGCCAGTAGTATAGTCAGCACGTCTGGAGAGCAGTACTTC. This encodes CASSIVSTSGEQYF.

To note about this clonotype: The CDR3 ends on some other residue instead of the conserved phenylalanine or tryptophan, so this is likely a read error. It is unclear where the CDR3 begins or ends on the DNA, so no DNA is shown, and the CDR3 is as TCRdb lists it. This chain links TRBV10-1 with TRBJ2-3; the table's TRBD1 call for D was not verified on the DNA. A total of 16 residues make up the CDR3, ends included. Looked up from germline, CDR1 is WNHNN and CDR2 is SYGVQD (reference sequence). The CDR3: CASSDRDRGRHRYAVV.

This chain links TRBV6-5 with TRBJ1-1; TRBD1 agrees at 7 bases. The CDR3 consists of 15 residues. J lost 3 bases, V lost 4 bases, and 8 bases had no gene match. The germline gives CDR1 MNHEY, CDR2 SVGAGI. CDR3: CASSSLRGTDTEAFF. Written as DNA, the CDR3 is TGTGCCAGCAGTTCCCTCAGGGGGACGGACACTGAAGCTTTCTTT.

The rearrangement uses TRBV7-2 and TRBJ2-7; weak D call: TRBD2 (6 bases). The V and J ends lost 7 bases and 3 bases respectively, with 19 bases between them. This CDR3 comprises 15 residues. Germline V gene sequence: CDR1 SGHTA, CDR2 FQGNSA. CDR3 DNA: TGTGCCAGCACCCCTATAGCGGTACCATACTACGAGCAGTACTTC. Its translation: CASTPIAVPYYEQYF. Full variable domain (remainder filled in from reference TRBV7-2 and TRBJ2-7): GAGVSQSPSNKVTEKGKDVELRCDPISGHTALYWYRQSLGQGLEFLIYFQGNSAPDKSGLPSDRFSAERTGGSVSTLTIQRTQQEDSAVYLCASTPIAVPYYEQYFGPGTRLTVT.

This rearrangement joins TRBV20-1 to TRBJ1-2; D remains unclear. Germline values: CDR1 DFQATT, CDR2 SNEGSKA (reference sequence). This CDR3 region has 11 residues. Trimming removed 0 bases at V and 3 bases at J, with 2 bases between. The CDR3: CSARDYYGYTF. CDR3 DNA sequence: TGCAGTGCTAGAGATTACTATGGCTACACCTTC.

The V call is TRBV12-3 or TRBV12-4, the J call TRBJ2-7; possible D gene TRBD1, 5 bases. The CDR3 is 16 amino acids. Trimming removed 3 bases at V and 3 bases at J, with 18 bases between. CDR3 DNA: TGTGCCAGCAGTTTCCGGCAGGGCGTTATTGTCTACGAGCAGTACTTC. This translates into CASSFRQGVIVYEQYF.